The next 32 T cell receptor beta chains were all read from a single sample in a study of a mutant IDH1 vaccine in newly diagnosed glioma. These receptors' antigens are unknown. Described time point: week 35, safety follow-up. A single vaccine dose contained 300 ug of mutant IDH1 20-mer peptide, and topical imiquimod was used with it. Here immunoSEQ multiplex PCR was the method, and the copy in TCRdb shows in-frame clones only, minus some. The data contain roughly 30,000 clones, roughly three quarters of them singletons. The sequences come from PBMCs, collected from a glioma patient whose treatment included an IDH1 peptide vaccine. The receptors here all came from a woman in her 40s with glioma.

The chain couples TRBV5-1 to TRBJ2-1; the match to TRBD2 covers 8 bases. Germline CDR1 reads SGHRS; CDR2 reads YFSETQ. The CDR3 runs to 16 residues. The V gene end was trimmed by 0 bases and the J gene end by 7 bases; junction bases not matched to a gene: 9. This CDR3 reads CASSLAGPGGRNEQFF. The CDR3 nucleotides are TGCGCCAGCAGCTTGGCCGGGCCGGGGGGGAGAAATGAGCAGTTCTTC. The full variable domain, with the rest looked up from reference TRBV5-1 and TRBJ2-1, is KAGVTQTPRYLIKTRGQQVTLSCSPISGHRSVSWYQQTPGQGLQFLFEYFSETQRNKGNFPGRFSGRQFSNSRSEMNVSTLELGDSALYLCASSLAGPGGRNEQFFGPGTRLTVL.

The chain carries TRBV29-1 and TRBJ1-3, with D uncertain. The germline gives CDR1 SQVTM, CDR2 ANQGSEA. This CDR3 is built from 13 residues. Trimming took 3 bases from V and 0 from J, leaving 6 bases between them. This CDR3 reads CSVEASSGNTIYF. The CDR3 nucleotides read TGCAGCGTTGAGGCAAGCTCTGGAAACACCATATATTTT.

The rearrangement links TRBV5-1 to TRBJ2-3; D uncertain. Germline CDR1 SGHRS, CDR2 YFSETQ. CDR3 length: 14 amino acids. Trimming stripped 4 bases from V and 3 bases from J, with 12 bases between. DNA of the CDR3: TGCGCCAGCAGCCTCCTTCCCTCGACAGATACGCAGTATTTT. The encoded protein is CASSLLPSTDTQYF.

The chain employs TRBV6-6 and TRBJ1-1; 7 bases agree with TRBD1. V shed 6 bases and J 3 bases; nucleotides not matched to a gene: 4. Germline loops: CDR1 MNHNY, CDR2 SVGAGI (reference sequence). The CDR3 has 13 amino acids. Here the CDR3 DNA reads TGTGCCAGCAGCCTTGGACAGGACACTGAAGCTTTCTTT. Translated: CASSLGQDTEAFF.

This chain joins TRBV7-2 and TRBJ2-7; no reliable D call. Trimming left V 3 bases short and J 1 base short, with 7 bases between. The CDR3 covers 13 residues. The germline V gene has CDR1 SGHTA and CDR2 FQGNSA. The CDR3 region has the DNA TGTGCCAGCAGCTTCACAGAGTCCTACGAGCAGTACTTC. Protein: CASSFTESYEQYF.

This clone was seen only a few times. The chain has TRBV4-1 and TRBJ1-1; a possible D gene is TRBD1 (6 bases). Germline CDR1 is MGHRA and CDR2 is YSYEKL. V lost 4 bases to trimming and J lost 0 bases, with 15 bases between them. The CDR3 consists of 16 residues. CDR3 DNA: TGCGCCAGCAGCCCGCGTGCGGGGGCGGTGAACACTGAAGCTTTCTTT. Protein sequence: CASSPRAGAVNTEAFF.

This clone was seen a few times. The gene calls are TRBV2 and TRBJ1-2; 7 bases align to TRBD1. The CDR3 has 16 amino acids. Looked up from germline, CDR1 is SNHLY and CDR2 is FYNNEI. Germline trimming cut 8 bases from V and 5 bases from J; bases unmatched to any gene: 17. The CDR3 DNA reads as TGTGCCAGCGCGGGGATACAGGGGAAAAGGGAATATGGCTACACCTTC. It is translated as CASAGIQGKREYGYTF.

The chain is built from TRBV6-5 and TRBJ2-5; possibly TRBD1 for D (6 bases). The CDR3 extends over 15 amino acids. Germline loops: CDR1 MNHEY, CDR2 SVGAGI. V lost 6 bases and J 4 bases, leaving 18 bases between the germline ends. The CDR3 DNA follows: TGTGCCAGCAGCCCCACGCAGGGCAGGGGAGAGACCCAGTACTTC. Encoded protein: CASSPTQGRGETQYF.

This clone was seen a single time. The gene calls are TRBV12-5 and TRBJ1-3; D is unclear. CDR1 LGHNT and CDR2 FRNRAP come from the germline V gene. V lost 3 bases, J lost 4 bases, and 16 bases lay in between. The CDR3 has 16 amino acids. CDR3 nucleotide sequence: TGTGCTAGTGGTTTCCCGCAGGCTTTTGGAGGAAACACCATATATTTT. Its protein product is CASGFPQAFGGNTIYF.

J is TRBJ1-6 and V is TRBV30, with D maybe TRBD1 (5 bases). Deletions cut 0 bases from V and 1 base from J, with 10 bases between. CDR1 GTSNPN and CDR2 SVGIG come from the germline V gene (reference sequence). The CDR3 length is 16 residues. In DNA form, the CDR3 reads TGTGCCTGGAGTGTACCGGGGGGGTCCTATAATTCACCCCTCCACTTT. It is translated as CAWSVPGGSYNSPLHF. The complete variable domain, with remaining parts taken from reference TRBV30 and TRBJ1-6, reads SQTIHQWPATLVQPVGSPLSLECTVEGTSNPNLYWYRQAAGRGLQLLFYSVGIGQISSEVPQNLSASRPQDRQFILSSKKLLLSDSGFYLCAWSVPGGSYNSPLHFGNGTRLTVT.

V gene TRBV5-1 combines with J gene TRBJ2-2, with D possibly being TRBD2 (6 bases). Germline V gene sequence: CDR1 SGHRS, CDR2 YFSETQ. This CDR3 is 13 amino acids long. Deletions cut 4 bases from V and 6 bases from J, with 10 bases between. The CDR3 loop reads CASSLTRPGELFF. CDR3 nucleotide sequence: TGCGCCAGCAGCCTGACTAGACCCGGGGAGCTGTTTTTT.

This clone was recorded a few times. The J gene is TRBJ2-1, the V gene TRBV4-1; 9 bases match TRBD1. The CDR3 totals 14 residues. Trimming took 4 bases from V and 9 from J; bases not matched to a gene: 7. From germline, CDR1 is MGHRA and CDR2 YSYEKL. The CDR3, as DNA: TGCGCCAGCAGCCCCAGGGACAGGGAGAGTGAGCAGTTCTTC. This codes for CASSPRDRESEQFF.

The V gene is TRBV10-3, the J gene TRBJ2-5, with 13 bases matching TRBD2. This CDR3 is built from 14 residues. The trim removed 8 bases at V and 1 base at J, leaving 1 base unmatched. Germline V gene lookup returns CDR1 ENHRY and CDR2 SYGVKD. CDR3 sequence reads: CAIGLAGAQETQYF. CDR3 coding DNA: TGTGCCATCGGACTAGCGGGGGCCCAAGAGACCCAGTACTTC.

This sequence joins TRBV6-5 and TRBJ2-7, with D unresolved. CDR1 is MNHEY, CDR2 SVGAGI, per germline. The ends were cut back, 6 bases at V and 1 base at J, with 13 bases in the middle. CDR3 length: 14 amino acids. The DNA for the CDR3 is TGTGCCAGCAGACCTTCTCACACGTCCTACGAGCAGTACTTC. Translation: CASRPSHTSYEQYF.

This rearrangement joins TRBV6-1 to TRBJ2-2; D uncertain. The CDR3 is made up of 14 amino acids. The V end was cut by 0 bases, the J end by 6 bases, with 8 bases between. CDR1 is MNHNS, CDR2 SASEGT, per germline. CDR3 sequence: CASSEARSPGELFF. The CDR3 nucleotides are TGTGCCAGCAGTGAAGCGCGGAGCCCCGGGGAGCTGTTTTTT.

This chain links TRBV6-1 with TRBJ1-6, with TRBD1 matching 7 bases. J gave up 6 bases and V 3 bases, and 8 bases lay outside the gene matches. The CDR3 runs to 16 residues. CDR1 MNHNS and CDR2 SASEGT come from the germline V gene. Written as DNA, the CDR3 is TGTGCCAGCAGTGACTTCAGACAGGGAGGTAATTCACCCCTCCACTTT. This codes for CASSDFRQGGNSPLHF.

The J gene is TRBJ1-2, the V gene TRBV2; D is perhaps TRBD1 (6 bases). Germline loops: CDR1 SNHLY, CDR2 FYNNEI. V was cut by 7 bases and J by 7 bases, with 16 bases left in between. The CDR3 is made up of 13 amino acids. The CDR3, as DNA: TGTGCCAGCACTTCCGGGCTCAGGGGTGGCTACACCTTC. Protein product: CASTSGLRGGYTF.

The rearrangement uses TRBV5-4 and TRBJ1-5; D gene unclear. This CDR3 is 16 amino acids long. Germline values: CDR1 SGHNT, CDR2 YYREEE (reference sequence). The germline V and J ends were trimmed by 1 base and 0 bases, with 11 bases remaining between them. In DNA, the CDR3 is TGTGCCAGCAGCTTGTGGTCGGGAGATAGCAATCAGCCCCAGCATTTT. This codes for CASSLWSGDSNQPQHF.

The chain recombines TRBV2 with TRBJ1-5; D is possibly TRBD1 (6 bases). The CDR3 runs to 15 residues. Germline CDR1 SNHLY, CDR2 FYNNEI. Trimming removed 6 bases from V and 2 bases from J, with 14 bases in between. Here the CDR3 DNA reads TGTGCCAGCAGCCAAGGGGGGACCGGCAATCAGCCCCAGCATTTT. It translates to CASSQGGTGNQPQHF.

V and J are TRBV7-2 and TRBJ1-1, with 7 bases lining up with TRBD1. Germline V gene lookup returns CDR1 SGHTA and CDR2 FQGNSA. The CDR3 extends over 16 amino acids. J lost 2 bases, V lost 5 bases, and 11 bases had no gene match. The CDR3 DNA follows: TGTGCCAGCAGCACAACTTTCTACAGGGGTAACACTGAAGCTTTCTTT. Translation: CASSTTFYRGNTEAFF.

V is TRBV7-2 and J is TRBJ1-5; D perhaps matches TRBD1 (6 bases). Trimming took off 5 bases at V and 5 bases at J, with 22 bases between the two ends. The CDR3 consists of 17 residues. CDR1 is SGHTA, CDR2 FQGNSA, per germline. Written as DNA, the CDR3 is TGTGCCAGCAGCCCGCCCCGGGGAGGGGGTAAGGATCAGCCCCAGCATTTT. It encodes CASSPPRGGGKDQPQHF.

This chain uses TRBV4-1 with TRBJ2-4; no definite D call. Deletions cut 1 base from V and 9 bases from J, with 13 bases between. The germline CDR1 and CDR2 sequences are MGHRA and YSYEKL. The CDR3 runs to 14 residues. CDR3 in DNA: TGCGCCAGCAGCCAAGGGCTATCTTTGGGCATTCAGTACTTC. Translated, it gives CASSQGLSLGIQYF.

The rearrangement uses TRBV15 and TRBJ1-5, with D possibly matching TRBD1 (5 bases). Between the trimmed V and J ends, which lost 1 base and 6 bases, there was a span of 10 bases. In germline, CDR1 is LNHNV, CDR2 YYDKDF (reference sequence). This CDR3 spans 14 amino acids. The CDR3 here is CATSRGPRVQPQHF. The CDR3 nucleotides read TGTGCCACCAGCAGAGGGCCCAGGGTTCAGCCCCAGCATTTT. Variable domain in full (rest from reference TRBV15 and TRBJ1-5): DAMVIQNPRYQVTQFGKPVTLSCSQTLNHNVMYWYQQKSSQAPKLLFHYYDKDFNNEADTPDNFQSRRPNTSFCFLDIRSPGLGDTAMYLCATSRGPRVQPQHFGDGTRLSIL.

The chain joins TRBV5-6 to TRBJ2-7; a possible D gene is TRBD1 (6 bases). CDR1 SGHDT and CDR2 YYEEEE come from the germline V gene. Trimming took off 5 bases at V and 1 base at J, with 16 bases between the two ends. This CDR3 spans 15 amino acids. The CDR3 reads CASSRGDRPSYEQYF. CDR3 coding DNA: TGTGCCAGCAGTCGCGGTGACAGGCCATCCTACGAGCAGTACTTC.

This chain joins TRBV10-3 and TRBJ2-1; 7 nucleotides agree with TRBD2. This CDR3 has 14 amino acids. Germline V gene data show CDR1 as ENHRY and CDR2 as SYGVKD. Trimming removed 6 bases from V and 5 bases from J; junction bases left unmatched: 7. The CDR3 is CAIRPGGGDNEQFF. The CDR3 DNA reads TGTGCCATCAGGCCGGGGGGTGGGGACAATGAGCAGTTCTTC.

This chain joins TRBV30 and TRBJ1-1; possibly TRBD1 for D (6 bases). CDR1 is GTSNPN, CDR2 SVGIG, per germline (reference sequence). V lost 1 base and J 5 bases, leaving 14 bases between the germline ends. This CDR3 is 14 amino acids long. The CDR3 DNA reads as TGTGCCTGGAGTGGGCTAGGGGGAAAAACTGAAGCTTTCTTT. Encoded protein: CAWSGLGGKTEAFF.

The chain joins TRBV19 to TRBJ1-3; TRBD1 matches at 12 bases. Germline lookup yields CDR1 LNHDA and CDR2 SQIVND (reference sequence). The V and J ends lost 9 bases and 3 bases, in that order; junction bases with no gene match: 15. The CDR3 sequence is 18 residues long. The CDR3 coding sequence is TGTGCCAGCCGCGGGCGGGACAGGGGGCGCTTGGATGGAAACACCATATATTTT. This codes for CASRGRDRGRLDGNTIYF.

The V gene is TRBV7-2, the J gene TRBJ2-7; the D gene could be TRBD1 or TRBD2 (5 bases each). Germline V gene sequence: CDR1 SGHTA, CDR2 FQGNSA. This CDR3 is 15 amino acids long. The ends were cut back, 5 bases at V and 1 base at J, with 15 bases in the middle. CDR3 amino acids: CASSQAGTGSYEQYF. The CDR3 nucleotides are TGTGCCAGCAGCCAAGCCGGGACGGGTTCCTACGAGCAGTACTTC.

The chain is built from TRBV6-1 and TRBJ1-2, with D unclear. Germline-derived CDR1 and CDR2 are MNHNS and SASEGT. Trimming cost V 5 bases and J 0 bases, with 10 bases left between them. CDR3 length equals 14 residues. The CDR3: CASSFRSSNYGYTF. In nucleotides, the CDR3 is TGTGCCAGCAGTTTTAGATCCTCTAACTATGGCTACACCTTC.

This chain joins TRBV6-5 and TRBJ1-2; TRBD1 agrees at 9 bases. Trimming removed 2 bases from V and 4 bases from J; junction bases left unmatched: 2. In germline, CDR1 is MNHEY, CDR2 SVGAGI. CDR3 size: 14 residues. CDR3: CASSYAGQGYGYTF. Written as DNA, the CDR3 is TGTGCCAGCAGTTACGCGGGACAGGGCTATGGCTACACCTTC.

J is TRBJ2-2 and V is TRBV2, with a possible D match to TRBD2 (7 bases). Germline CDR1 SNHLY, CDR2 FYNNEI. The ends were cut back, 9 bases at V and 0 bases at J, with 11 bases in the middle. CDR3 length: 14 residues. The CDR3 nucleotides read TGTGCCAGGGGAGGGGGGACGAACACCGGGGAGCTGTTTTTT. This codes for CARGGGTNTGELFF.

This clone has just a few counts. This sequence joins TRBV5-6 and TRBJ1-2; perhaps TRBD1 as D (5 bases). CDR1 is SGHDT, CDR2 YYEEEE, per germline. There are 16 residues in the CDR3. V was clipped by 4 bases and J by 9 bases, with 25 bases between them. The CDR3 nucleotides read TGTGCCAGCAGCCCCTCGTCATCCCGGGACTCGCGGAGCTACACCTTC. Its protein product is CASSPSSSRDSRSYTF. Variable domain in full (rest from reference TRBV5-6 and TRBJ1-2): DAGVTQSPTHLIKTRGQQVTLRCSPKSGHDTVSWYQQALGQGPQFIFQYYEEEERQRGNFPDRFSGHQFPNYSSELNVNALLLGDSALYLCASSPSSSRDSRSYTFGSGTRLTVV.